Shown below are 32 T cell receptor beta chains from a single sample sequenced in a study of OX40 agonist ivuxolimab in advanced cancers. Libraries were prepared by immunoSEQ multiplex PCR; TCRdb keeps only in-frame clonotypes and omits some of them. This table has tens of thousands of clones, just under 90% appearing once. The sequenced sample was CD4+ or CD8+ T cells sorted from blood, obtained in a trial of the OX40 agonist ivuxolimab. All receptors derive from an adult with an advanced solid tumor such as melanoma, head and neck, liver or kidney cancer.

The V and J genes are TRBV10-3 and TRBJ2-3; 10 nucleotides align to TRBD2. The CDR3 runs to 15 residues. V dropped 3 bases and J dropped 4; count of bases not matched to a gene: 4. Germline V gene data show CDR1 as ENHRY and CDR2 as SYGVKD. The CDR3 sequence is CAISDVAGGSDTQYF. Here the CDR3 DNA reads TGTGCCATCAGTGATGTAGCGGGAGGCTCAGATACGCAGTATTTT.

The chain is built from TRBV7-2 and TRBJ2-5, with D tentatively TRBD1 or TRBD2 (5 bases each). Trimming removed 5 bases from V and 3 bases from J, with 10 bases in between. Germline-derived CDR1 and CDR2 are SGHTA and FQGNSA. The CDR3 spans 13 residues. The CDR3 here is CASSPGTEETQYF. The CDR3 nucleotides are TGTGCCAGCAGCCCCGGGACGGAAGAGACCCAGTACTTC.

J is TRBJ2-7 and V is TRBV5-6; D uncertain. The CDR3 extends over 12 amino acids. Germline V gene data show CDR1 as SGHDT and CDR2 as YYEEEE. The V gene lost 1 base and the J gene lost 2 bases, with 4 bases spanning the gap. CDR3 sequence reads: CASSLSAYEQYF. The CDR3, as DNA: TGTGCCAGCAGCTTGTCGGCCTACGAGCAGTACTTC.

This chain connects TRBV7-8 to TRBJ2-7; 10 bases line up with TRBD1. CDR1 and CDR2 (germline): SGHVS, FQNEAQ. J was trimmed by 5 bases and V by 1 base; bases with no gene match: 14. The CDR3 is 18 residues long. In DNA, the CDR3 is TGTGCCAGCAGCTTAGAGCGTTTATGGCGACAGGGGGCAAACGAGCAGTACTTC. The encoded protein is CASSLERLWRQGANEQYF.

The rearrangement links TRBV19 to TRBJ2-5, with D maybe TRBD1 (5 bases). This CDR3 has 15 residues. Trimming removed 3 bases from V and 5 bases from J, with 16 bases in between. Looked up from germline, CDR1 is LNHDA and CDR2 is SQIVND (reference sequence). This chain's CDR3 is CASSMYSGIVETQYF. DNA of the CDR3: TGTGCCAGTAGTATGTACTCAGGGATAGTCGAGACCCAGTACTTC.

The V and J genes are TRBV4-2 and TRBJ2-3, with 13 bases fitting TRBD2. V was clipped by 2 bases and J by 6 bases; unmatched bases: 23. The germline gives CDR1 LGHNA, CDR2 YNFKEQ. There are 22 residues in the CDR3. The CDR3 DNA reads TGTGCCAGCAGCCAAAGGACTAGCGGGAGTCTCGGGACCGCCGGGGTCGTGGATACGCAGTATTTT. It encodes CASSQRTSGSLGTAGVVDTQYF.

This clone was seen more than once but under ten times. This chain uses TRBV29-1 with TRBJ2-6, with D tentatively TRBD2 (5 bases). From germline, CDR1 is SQVTM and CDR2 ANQGSEA. The CDR3 covers 13 residues. The germline V and J ends were trimmed by 4 bases and 2 bases, with 6 bases remaining between them. This chain's CDR3 is CSVAAAGANVLTF. The DNA of the CDR3 is TGCAGCGTTGCAGCGGCTGGGGCCAACGTCCTGACTTTC. Combining the CDR3 with reference TRBV29-1 and TRBJ2-6 gives the whole variable domain SAVISQKPSRDICQRGTSLTIQCQVDSQVTMMFWYRQQPGQSLTLIATANQGSEATYESGFVIDKFPISRPNLTFSTLTVSNMSPEDSSIYLCSVAAAGANVLTFGAGSRLTVL.

The V and J genes are TRBV6-5 and TRBJ1-2; D uncertain. Trimming removed 6 bases at V and 4 bases at J, with 9 bases between. Germline V lookup: CDR1 MNHEY, CDR2 SVGAGI. The CDR3 is 12 residues long. The CDR3 here is CASSGEFYGYTF. The CDR3 DNA reads as TGTGCCAGCAGCGGGGAATTCTATGGCTACACCTTC.

The J gene is TRBJ2-1, the V gene TRBV11-3; D unclear. Germline lookup yields CDR1 SGHNT and CDR2 YENEEA. The CDR3 consists of 14 residues. Trimming stripped 0 bases from V and 8 bases from J, with 11 bases between. CDR3 nucleotide sequence: TGTGCCAGCAGCTTAGATCCGGGTTCCGATGAGCAGTTCTTC. Translating it yields CASSLDPGSDEQFF.

The chain links TRBV18 to TRBJ2-5; TRBD2 might be the D (6 bases). V lost 4 bases, J lost 4 bases, and 13 bases lay in between. From germline, CDR1 is KGHSH and CDR2 LQKENI. The CDR3 consists of 14 residues. The CDR3 DNA is TGTGCCAGCTCACGGGAGCGGGTCGGAGAGACCCAGTACTTC. It specifies CASSRERVGETQYF.

The chain has TRBV19 and TRBJ2-3, with a weak D call TRBD1 (6 bases). V lost 5 bases to trimming and J lost 1 base, with 13 bases between them. Germline CDR1 and CDR2: LNHDA and SQIVND (reference sequence). The CDR3 covers 15 residues. The CDR3 is CASSPGVRGTDTQYF. The DNA of the CDR3 is TGTGCCAGTAGTCCAGGGGTTAGGGGCACAGATACGCAGTATTTT. Full variable domain (outside the CDR3, taken from reference TRBV19 and TRBJ2-3): DGGITQSPKYLFRKEGQNVTLSCEQNLNHDAMYWYRQDPGQGLRLIYYSQIVNDFQKGDIAEGYSVSREKKESFPLTVTSAQKNPTAFYLCASSPGVRGTDTQYFGPGTRLTVL.

This CDR3 reads CASSQGTSVYNEQFF. As DNA, the CDR3 is TGTGCCAGCAGCCAAGGGACTAGCGTTTACAATGAGCAGTTCTTC. The chain uses TRBV4-2 and TRBJ2-1, with 9 bases aligning to TRBD2. The CDR3 loop spans 15 amino acids. Germline loops: CDR1 LGHNA, CDR2 YNFKEQ. V was pared by 1 base and J by 4 bases, with 2 bases of the junction left unmatched.

The rearrangement links TRBV7-2 to TRBJ2-5; 9 nucleotides align to TRBD2. V lost 4 bases to trimming and J lost 4 bases; unmatched junction nucleotides: 7. The CDR3 contains 15 residues. Germline values: CDR1 SGHTA, CDR2 FQGNSA. The CDR3 loop is CASSWRTSAAETQYF. DNA of the CDR3: TGTGCCAGCAGCTGGAGGACTAGCGCCGCAGAGACCCAGTACTTC.

This chain joins TRBV11-2 and TRBJ2-5; D call uncertain. V lost 7 bases and J 4 bases, leaving 19 bases between the germline ends. This CDR3 spans 15 amino acids. The germline V gene has CDR1 SGHAT and CDR2 FQNNGV. In DNA, the CDR3 is TGTGCCAGCAAACCCCGGACGGCCTACGCAGAGACCCAGTACTTC. Translating it yields CASKPRTAYAETQYF. Based on the CDR3 plus reference TRBV11-2 and TRBJ2-5, the full variable domain is EAGVAQSPRYKIIEKRQSVAFWCNPISGHATLYWYQQILGQGPKLLIQFQNNGVVDDSQLPKDRFSAERLKGVDSTLKIQPAKLEDSAVYLCASKPRTAYAETQYFGPGTRLLVL.

The CDR3 DNA reads TGTGCCAGCAGCTTATATCCGGGATCCTCCTACGAGCAGTACTTC. Its translation is CASSLYPGSSYEQYF. The gene calls are TRBV7-8 and TRBJ2-7, with D possibly TRBD2 on 5 matching bases. The germline gives CDR1 SGHVS, CDR2 FQNEAQ. V lost 2 bases to trimming and J lost 0 bases, with 11 bases between them. The CDR3 totals 15 residues.

V gene TRBV5-1 combines with J gene TRBJ2-7, with 7 bases matching TRBD1. Germline CDR1 and CDR2: SGHRS and YFSETQ. The J segment lost 2 bases and the V segment lost 4 bases, leaving 9 bases of the junction unmatched. The CDR3 covers 15 residues. CDR3 DNA sequence: TGCGCCAGCAGCCCCCGGACAGGCAAAACCTACGAGCAGTACTTC. It yields the protein CASSPRTGKTYEQYF.

The chain couples TRBV4-1 to TRBJ1-3; the match to TRBD1 covers 9 bases. Per germline, CDR1 MGHRA and CDR2 YSYEKL. This CDR3 is built from 17 residues. V lost 0 bases, J lost 4 bases, and 7 bases stayed unmatched. This chain's CDR3 is CASSQDEQGANGNTIYF. As DNA, the CDR3 is TGCGCCAGCAGCCAAGACGAACAGGGGGCGAACGGAAACACCATATATTTT.

The rearrangement joins TRBV5-4 to TRBJ2-5, with 8 bases identical to TRBD2. This CDR3 is 13 amino acids long. The V segment lost 6 bases and the J segment 5 bases; nucleotides outside the gene matches: 6. Germline V lookup: CDR1 SGHNT, CDR2 YYREEE (reference sequence). CDR3 protein: CASTAGGGETQYF. The CDR3 DNA follows: TGTGCCAGCACTGCGGGAGGCGGGGAGACCCAGTACTTC.

This chain joins TRBV10-3 and TRBJ2-7, with 7 bases aligning to TRBD2. Germline V gene data show CDR1 as ENHRY and CDR2 as SYGVKD. The CDR3 loop spans 13 amino acids. The ends lost 2 bases at V and 4 bases at J; junction bases unmatched: 2. The CDR3 is CAISETSEYEQYF. In nucleotides, the CDR3 is TGTGCCATCAGTGAGACTAGCGAGTACGAGCAGTACTTC.

This rearrangement joins TRBV7-5 to TRBJ1-2; whether TRBD1, the table's D call, matches the DNA was not checked. TRBV7-5 is designated a pseudogene. The CDR3 length is 19 residues. CDR3 sequence reads: CARSSRGTGGGFYRYGYTF. CDR3 coding DNA: TGTGCCAGAAGCTCCCGGGGGACAGGGGGCGGATTTTATAGGTATGGCTACACCTTC.

V is TRBV28 and J is TRBJ2-7; the match to TRBD1 covers 7 bases. After removal of 7 bases from V and 1 base from J, the junction contained 7 bases not matched to a gene. The CDR3 covers 14 residues. Germline-derived CDR1 and CDR2 are MDHEN and SYDVKM. Written as DNA, the CDR3 is TGTGCCAGCAAAGACCCGGGACAGTCCTACGAGCAGTACTTC. Translated, it gives CASKDPGQSYEQYF.

As DNA, the CDR3 is TGTGCCAGCAGCGCCTCTAGCGGGAGACGGCAAGAGACCCAGTACTTC. Its translation: CASSASSGRRQETQYF. The V and J genes are TRBV9 and TRBJ2-5, with TRBD2 matching over 10 bases. The germline gives CDR1 SGDLS, CDR2 YYNGEE. Trimming took 3 bases from V and 2 from J; bases not matched to a gene: 7. The CDR3 has 16 amino acids.

The chain carries TRBV19 and TRBJ2-1; D may be TRBD2 (6 bases). CDR1 is LNHDA and CDR2 is SQIVND in the germline V gene (reference sequence). The CDR3 sequence is 17 residues long. V lost 1 base to trimming and J lost 0 bases, with 13 bases between them. The DNA of the CDR3 is TGTGCCAGTAGTATAGCCCACGGGAGAAGCTCCTACAATGAGCAGTTCTTC. Encoded protein: CASSIAHGRSSYNEQFF.

This chain connects TRBV28 to TRBJ1-1; TRBD1 aligns across 9 bases. The CDR3 is 15 residues long. V shed 5 bases and J 4 bases; nucleotides not matched to a gene: 8. The germline gives CDR1 MDHEN, CDR2 SYDVKM. Here the CDR3 reads CASSPSTGGGTEAFF. CDR3 nucleotides: TGTGCCAGCAGTCCCTCGACAGGGGGAGGCACTGAAGCTTTCTTT.

The gene calls are TRBV5-4 and TRBJ2-1; no reliable D call. Trimming took 0 bases from V and 4 from J, leaving 14 bases between them. Germline V gives CDR1 SGHNT, CDR2 YYREEE (reference sequence). The CDR3 is 16 amino acids. CDR3 region: CASSLADTGSYNEQFF. CDR3 nucleotides: TGTGCCAGCAGCTTGGCCGACACCGGCAGTTACAATGAGCAGTTCTTC.

The V call is TRBV5-1, the J call TRBJ2-1, with TRBD2 matching 11 bases. In germline, CDR1 is SGHRS, CDR2 YFSETQ. Trimming took 4 bases from V and 9 from J; bases not matched to a gene: 9. This CDR3 spans 15 amino acids. The CDR3 here is CASSTTSGRIGEQFF. The CDR3 bases are TGCGCCAGCAGCACCACTAGCGGGAGAATTGGTGAGCAGTTCTTC. The whole variable domain, remainder taken from reference TRBV5-1 and TRBJ2-1, is KAGVTQTPRYLIKTRGQQVTLSCSPISGHRSVSWYQQTPGQGLQFLFEYFSETQRNKGNFPGRFSGRQFSNSRSEMNVSTLELGDSALYLCASSTTSGRIGEQFFGPGTRLTVL.

This clone was counted a single time. V gene TRBV10-2 combines with J gene TRBJ1-2, with a tentative D call TRBD1 (5 bases). Germline CDR1 reads WSHSY; CDR2 reads SAAADI. Trimming pared 6 bases from V and 8 bases from J, leaving 19 bases between. This CDR3 spans 14 amino acids. This chain's CDR3 is CASSPGTSGRGYTF. CDR3 in DNA: TGCGCCAGCAGCCCCGGGACCTCGGGGAGGGGCTACACCTTC.

The chain has TRBV11-2 and TRBJ1-1; 8 bases line up with TRBD1. Germline V lookup: CDR1 SGHAT, CDR2 FQNNGV. V dropped 5 bases and J dropped 5; count of bases not matched to a gene: 4. This CDR3 has 13 amino acids. In nucleotides, the CDR3 is TGTGCCAGCAGCACGGACAGGGTTACTGAAGCTTTCTTT. The encoded protein is CASSTDRVTEAFF. The full variable domain, in which reference TRBV11-2 and TRBJ1-1 provide the parts outside the CDR3, is EAGVAQSPRYKIIEKRQSVAFWCNPISGHATLYWYQQILGQGPKLLIQFQNNGVVDDSQLPKDRFSAERLKGVDSTLKIQPAKLEDSAVYLCASSTDRVTEAFFGQGTRLTVV.

This clone was seen only once. This chain connects TRBV7-9 to TRBJ2-2; D is uncertain. V shed 2 bases and J shed 1 base, with 5 bases lying between them. The CDR3 runs to 14 residues. CDR1 is SEHNR and CDR2 is FQNEAQ in the germline V gene (reference sequence). CDR3 region: CASSLSGNTGELFF. CDR3 nucleotide sequence: TGTGCCAGCAGCTTATCGGGGAACACCGGGGAGCTGTTTTTT.

The chain joins TRBV4-1 to TRBJ2-1; D may be TRBD2 (5 bases). The V end was cut by 0 bases, the J end by 15 bases, with 15 bases between. Germline-derived CDR1 and CDR2 are MGHRA and YSYEKL. The CDR3 sequence is 13 residues long. The CDR3 reads CASSQDGLTHVFF. CDR3 in DNA: TGCGCCAGCAGCCAAGATGGACTTACACACGTGTTCTTC.

The rearrangement uses TRBV15 and TRBJ2-7; D may match TRBD1 or TRBD2 (5 bases each). CDR3 size: 13 residues. Between the trimmed V and J ends, which lost 8 bases and 6 bases, there was a span of 17 bases. CDR1 LNHNV and CDR2 YYDKDF come from the germline V gene (reference sequence). DNA for the CDR3: TGTGCCACCTCCGGGACGAAAGGCGGCGAGCAGTACTTC. Protein sequence: CATSGTKGGEQYF.

This clone was seen once. This chain connects TRBV5-4 to TRBJ2-2; D remains unclear. CDR3 length: 14 residues. CDR1 and CDR2 (germline): SGHNT, YYREEE (reference sequence). The V end was cut by 0 bases, the J end by 5 bases, with 8 bases between. DNA of the CDR3: TGTGCCAGCAGCTTGGTTACAGAGACCGGGGAGCTGTTTTTT. It specifies CASSLVTETGELFF.